This T cell receptor (beta chain) was retrieved from a study of CD8 T cells in ankylosing spondylitis (TCRdb year 2017). About the investigation overall: To find TCR variants linked to disease, the study profiled T cell receptor beta repertoires in ankylosing spondylitis patients and healthy donors. Peripheral blood samples were taken, and synovial fluid was additionally collected from ankylosing spondylitis patients. The full study cohort comprised approximately 23 ankylosing spondylitis patients and 110 or so healthy donors. Overall study results and their limits: In peripheral blood, the disease-linked clones were found at relatively low frequencies and had a CD8+ phenotype. Blood from ankylosing spondylitis patients appeared to be characterized by a TCR beta motif made up of about 8 highly homologous amino acid variants. The disease-linked clones were reported as significantly enriched in matched synovial fluid samples from ankylosing spondylitis patients. Some TCR beta motif variants had previously been reported in synovial fluid and blood of reactive arthritis patients, which suggested common disease-initiation mechanisms.

The sequencer was an Illumina HiSeq 2500. Quantitative 5'-RACE with molecular barcodes was the method used to prepare the TCR beta libraries. The authors' pipeline ran thus. To identify disease-linked TCR variants, a new computational method was used, one built on a probabilistic model of VDJ rearrangement. TCRdb handled the public reads itself, with Q25 trimming in fastp and clone calling in MiXCR, and kept productive beta chains. Rows with one shared CDR3 protein collapse into an entry with the most common genes and DNA. The V and J calls here are based on TCRdb, not the publication. This sample has a few hundred thousand distinct CDR3 sequences in its table, and less than 25% of those were observed once. The ten top clones hold 3.5% of the sample. This clonotype was seen ten or more times. Its antigen is currently not known. One base away there is no much larger clone; base qualities are not given.

The trim is 3 bases for V and 5 bases for J, with a gap of 16 bases between the germline ends. Based on the germline V gene, the CDR1 and CDR2 sequences are MDHEN and SYDVKM. Including the terminal cysteine and phenylalanine, the CDR3 comprises 15 residues. Of the read, only the CDR3 DNA is kept; its 45 bases are in frame from base 1. This TCR was sampled from a female donor with ankylosing spondylitis or in good health (not recorded which). The sample was blood, either unsorted or a sorted T cell fraction (not recorded which). This sequence uses TRBV28 and TRBJ2-5; the D gene is possibly TRBD1, with 6 bases matching. The DNA is TGTGCCAGCAGTTTTGGGGGCATTCGGAAGGAGACCCAGTACTTC. Its translation reads: CASSFGGIRKETQYF.